The clone carrying this TCR beta chain was seen only a few times. Its antigen is unidentified. One end of the junction is discordant with germline, which a read error may explain. The germline CDR1 and CDR2 sequences are LNHNV and YYDKDF (reference sequence). The CDR3 runs 13 residues. This entry is derived from a study of blood T cells in healthy people across ages. Study findings and constraints: When set beside aged donors, long-lived donors presented more naive CD4+ cells and higher diversity. Diversity estimated from one million T cells was considered an underestimate.

A second PCR, run for roughly 7 to 11 cycles, used a sample-barcoded 5' primer plus a J-beta primer mix. TCRdb reprocessed the 5' RACE reads via MiXCR and lists one record per CDR3 protein. Counted here are about 800,000 distinct CDR3 sequences, 20% to 25% occurring once; the ten biggest clones make up roughly 3.5%. This sample also appeared in a second study, on T cells of mothers and their children. That paper states: Samples came from a few healthy Caucasian mothers and their six children.

The material sequenced was blood. This chain connects TRBV15 to TRBJ2-1, with TRBD1 identical over 8 bases. The TCR originated in a boy younger than 18 in good health. The CDR3 coding sequence is TGTGCCACCAGGGCGACAGGGGAGGAGACCCGGTACTTC. Translating gives CATRATGEETRYF.